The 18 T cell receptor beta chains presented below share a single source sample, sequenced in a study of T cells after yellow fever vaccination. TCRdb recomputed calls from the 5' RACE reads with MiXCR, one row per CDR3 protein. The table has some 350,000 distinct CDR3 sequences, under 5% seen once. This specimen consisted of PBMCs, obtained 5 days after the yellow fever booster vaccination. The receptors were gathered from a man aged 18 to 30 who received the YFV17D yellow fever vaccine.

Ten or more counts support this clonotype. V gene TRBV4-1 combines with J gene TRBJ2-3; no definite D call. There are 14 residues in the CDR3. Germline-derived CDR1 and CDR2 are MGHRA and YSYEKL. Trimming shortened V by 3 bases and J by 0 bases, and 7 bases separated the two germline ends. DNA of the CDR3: TGCGCCAGCAGCCAGTTAGGAAGCACAGATACGCAGTATTTT. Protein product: CASSQLGSTDTQYF.

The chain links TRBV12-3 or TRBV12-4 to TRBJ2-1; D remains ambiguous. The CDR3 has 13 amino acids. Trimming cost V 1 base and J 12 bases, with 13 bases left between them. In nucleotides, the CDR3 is TGTGCCAGCAGTTTAGAGGCCTCATGGGTGCAGTTCTTC. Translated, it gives CASSLEASWVQFF.

The CDR3 loop reads CASSEGVAGDYEQYV. Written as DNA, the CDR3 is TGTGCCAGCAGTGAAGGAGTAGCGGGGGACTACGAGCAGTACGTC. V and J are TRBV6-1 and TRBJ2-7; 9 bases map to TRBD2. Trimming at V came to 1 base and at J to 3 bases, leaving 4 bases not matched to a gene. CDR3 length equals 15 residues. Per germline, CDR1 MNHNS and CDR2 SASEGT.

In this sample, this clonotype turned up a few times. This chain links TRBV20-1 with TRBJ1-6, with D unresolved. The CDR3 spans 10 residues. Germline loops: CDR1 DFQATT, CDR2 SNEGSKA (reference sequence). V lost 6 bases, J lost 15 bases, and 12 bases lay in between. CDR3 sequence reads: CSAVRAVLHF. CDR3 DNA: TGCAGTGCAGTACGGGCAGTCCTCCACTTT.

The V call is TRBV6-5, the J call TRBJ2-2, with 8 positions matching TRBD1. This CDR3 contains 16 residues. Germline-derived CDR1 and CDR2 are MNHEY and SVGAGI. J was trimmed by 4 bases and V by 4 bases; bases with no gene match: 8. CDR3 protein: CASSFPDRGGTGELFF. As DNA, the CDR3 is TGTGCCAGCAGTTTCCCCGACAGGGGAGGCACCGGGGAGCTGTTTTTT.

The CDR3 nucleotides read TGTGCCAGCAGTTTGTGGACTAGCGGGGGAACATACGAGCAGTACTTC. Protein product: CASSLWTSGGTYEQYF. The V and J genes are TRBV12-3 or TRBV12-4 and TRBJ2-7; 13 positions agree with TRBD2. The CDR3 has 16 residues. The junction had 6 bases not matched to a gene; V was cut back by 3 bases and J by 4 bases.

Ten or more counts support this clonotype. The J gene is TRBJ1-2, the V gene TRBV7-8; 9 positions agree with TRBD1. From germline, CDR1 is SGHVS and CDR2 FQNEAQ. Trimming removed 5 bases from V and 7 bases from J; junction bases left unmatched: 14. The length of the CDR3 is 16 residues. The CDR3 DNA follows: TGTGCCAGCAGCCCAAAATCCTATCCGGGACAGGGTGGCTACACCTTC. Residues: CASSPKSYPGQGGYTF. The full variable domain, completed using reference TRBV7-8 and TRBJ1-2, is GAGVSQSPRYKVAKRGQDVALRCDPISGHVSLFWYQQALGQGPEFLTYFQNEAQLDKSGLPSDRFFAERPEGSVSTLKIQRTQQEDSAVYLCASSPKSYPGQGGYTFGSGTRLTVV.

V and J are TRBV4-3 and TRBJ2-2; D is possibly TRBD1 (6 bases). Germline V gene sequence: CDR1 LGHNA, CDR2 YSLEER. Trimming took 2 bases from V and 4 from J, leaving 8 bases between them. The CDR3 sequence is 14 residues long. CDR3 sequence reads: CASSQRGGTGELFF. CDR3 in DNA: TGCGCCAGCAGCCAACGAGGGGGCACCGGGGAGCTGTTTTTT.

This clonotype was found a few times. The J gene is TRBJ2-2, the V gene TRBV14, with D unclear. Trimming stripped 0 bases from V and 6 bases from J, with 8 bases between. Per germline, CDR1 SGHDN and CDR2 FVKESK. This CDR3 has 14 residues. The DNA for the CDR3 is TGTGCCAGCAGCCAAGATTCGGTGTCCGGGGAGCTGTTTTTT. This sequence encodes CASSQDSVSGELFF.

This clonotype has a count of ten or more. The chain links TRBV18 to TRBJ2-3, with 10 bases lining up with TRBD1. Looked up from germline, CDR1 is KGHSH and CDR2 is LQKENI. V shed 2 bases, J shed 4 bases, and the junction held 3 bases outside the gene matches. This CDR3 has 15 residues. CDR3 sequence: CASSPGTGAPDTQYF. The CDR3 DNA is TGTGCCAGCTCACCAGGGACAGGGGCTCCAGATACGCAGTATTTT. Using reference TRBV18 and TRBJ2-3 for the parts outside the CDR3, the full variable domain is NAGVMQNPRHLVRRRGQEARLRCSPMKGHSHVYWYRQLPEEGLKFMVYLQKENIIDESGMPKERFSAEFPKEGPSILRIQQVVRGDSAAYFCASSPGTGAPDTQYFGPGTRLTVL.

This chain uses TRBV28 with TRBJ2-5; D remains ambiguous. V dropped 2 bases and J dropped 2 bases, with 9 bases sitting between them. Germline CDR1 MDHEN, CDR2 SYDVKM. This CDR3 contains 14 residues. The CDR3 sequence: CASSLLWGQETQYF. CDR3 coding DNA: TGTGCCAGCAGTTTACTTTGGGGTCAAGAGACCCAGTACTTC.

CDR3: CAISEVAGGNDYGYTF. CDR3 DNA sequence: TGTGCCATCAGTGAAGTCGCAGGGGGCAATGACTATGGCTACACCTTC. The gene calls are TRBV10-3 and TRBJ1-2; 8 nucleotides align to TRBD1. The junction had 9 bases not matched to a gene; V was cut back by 3 bases and J by 3 bases. Germline CDR1 is ENHRY and CDR2 is SYGVKD. CDR3 length: 16 residues.

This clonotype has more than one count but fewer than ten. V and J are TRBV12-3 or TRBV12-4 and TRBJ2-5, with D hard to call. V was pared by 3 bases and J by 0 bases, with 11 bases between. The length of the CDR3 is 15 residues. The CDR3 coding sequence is TGTGCCAGCAGTTTTGGAGTAAGCAACCAAGAGACCCAGTACTTC. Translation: CASSFGVSNQETQYF.

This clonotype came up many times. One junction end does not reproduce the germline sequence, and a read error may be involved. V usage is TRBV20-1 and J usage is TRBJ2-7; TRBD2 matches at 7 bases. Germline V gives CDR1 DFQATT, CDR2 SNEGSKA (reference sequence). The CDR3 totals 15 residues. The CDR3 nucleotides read TGCAGTGCTCTTTTACTGGGAGGGGTTTCCTTCGAGCAGTACTTC. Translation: CSALLLGGVSFEQYF.

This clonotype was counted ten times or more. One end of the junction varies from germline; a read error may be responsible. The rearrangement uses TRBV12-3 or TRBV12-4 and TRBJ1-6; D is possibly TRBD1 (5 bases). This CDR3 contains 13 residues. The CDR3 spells CATSYQGPTPLHF. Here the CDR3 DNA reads TGTGCCACCAGTTATCAGGGACCGACACCCCTCCACTTT.

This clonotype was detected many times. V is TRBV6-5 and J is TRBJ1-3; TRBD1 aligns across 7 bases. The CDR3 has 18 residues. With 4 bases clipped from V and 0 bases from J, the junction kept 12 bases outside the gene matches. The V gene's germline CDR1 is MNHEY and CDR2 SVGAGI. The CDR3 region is CASSSSTGMVPSGNTIYF. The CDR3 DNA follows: TGTGCCAGCAGTTCATCGACAGGGATGGTTCCCTCTGGAAACACCATATATTTT.

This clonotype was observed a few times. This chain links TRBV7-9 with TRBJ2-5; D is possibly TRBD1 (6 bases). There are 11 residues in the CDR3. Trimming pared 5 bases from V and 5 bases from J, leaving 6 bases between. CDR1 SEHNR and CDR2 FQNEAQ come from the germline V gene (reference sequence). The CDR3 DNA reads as TGTGCCAGCAGCGACAGGGAGACCCAGTACTTC. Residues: CASSDRETQYF.

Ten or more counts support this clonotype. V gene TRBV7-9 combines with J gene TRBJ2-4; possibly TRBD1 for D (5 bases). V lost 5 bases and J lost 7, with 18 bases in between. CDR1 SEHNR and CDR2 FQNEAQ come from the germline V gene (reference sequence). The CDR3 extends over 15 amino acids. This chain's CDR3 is CASSPDMGTRNIQYF. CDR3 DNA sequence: TGTGCCAGCAGCCCGGACATGGGAACGCGGAACATTCAGTACTTC.